A selection of T cell receptor beta chains follows, all from one sample in a study of blood T cell repertoires in COVID-19. Profiling relied on immunoSEQ multiplex PCR, and the TCRdb table lists in-frame clones only, not all of them. The sample lists some 200,000 clones, roughly 94% seen once, with 0.6% to 0.9% in the top ten. The sample comprised peripheral blood. Source of these receptors: a man aged 30-40 years with COVID-19, enrolled during active disease. CDR3s include the opening cysteine and the closing phenylalanine or tryptophan. Each record gives: CDR3 length, V gene, clone size, J gene, CDR3 protein. For some rows the clone size is stated as once, few or many, or as a class when expanded; others skip it.

len: 16
v_gene: TRBV12-5
abundance: -
j_gene: TRBJ2-1
CDR3aa: CASGLPGQGTNNEQFF

len: 15
v_gene: TRBV5-1
abundance: once
j_gene: TRBJ1-6
CDR3aa: CASRLLQAPNSPLHF

len: 14
v_gene: TRBV7-9
abundance: -
j_gene: TRBJ1-2
CDR3aa: CASSAPGRAYGYTF

len: 13
v_gene: TRBV3-1/TRBV3-2
abundance: -
j_gene: TRBJ1-5
CDR3aa: CASSRQGDQPQHF

len: 15
v_gene: TRBV10-2
abundance: -
j_gene: TRBJ1-5
CDR3aa: CASRPGQGSNQPQHF

len: 13
v_gene: TRBV30
abundance: -
j_gene: TRBJ2-1
CDR3aa: CAWSPDGGGEQFF

len: 13
v_gene: TRBV2
abundance: -
j_gene: TRBJ1-2
CDR3aa: CASSEGTGFRYTF

len: 16
v_gene: TRBV14
abundance: -
j_gene: TRBJ1-3
CDR3aa: CASSYKQGGVGNTIYF

len: 17
v_gene: TRBV2
abundance: once
j_gene: TRBJ1-5
CDR3aa: CASNRARGPYSNQPQHF

len: 16
v_gene: TRBV27
abundance: -
j_gene: TRBJ2-3
CDR3aa: CATQFIGTSFADTQYF

len: 18
v_gene: TRBV5-5
abundance: -
j_gene: TRBJ1-2
CDR3aa: CASSLVGTSTLSNYGYTF

len: 13
v_gene: TRBV4-1
abundance: -
j_gene: TRBJ1-4
CDR3aa: CASSQIQVEKLFF

len: 14
v_gene: TRBV10-1
abundance: -
j_gene: TRBJ1-1
CDR3aa: CASSPGTVNTEAFF

len: 17
v_gene: TRBV2
abundance: -
j_gene: TRBJ2-3
CDR3aa: CASSEALLGGGTDTRYF

len: 16
v_gene: TRBV6-2/TRBV6-3
abundance: -
j_gene: TRBJ2-5
CDR3aa: CASSDPFSGVKETQYF

len: 17
v_gene: TRBV27
abundance: -
j_gene: TRBJ2-1
CDR3aa: CASSSKPGLAGYNEQFF

len: 14
v_gene: TRBV19
abundance: -
j_gene: TRBJ2-7
CDR3aa: CASSIIFGGAEQYF

len: 15
v_gene: TRBV2
abundance: -
j_gene: TRBJ2-3
CDR3aa: CASVSGGTTADTQYF

len: 13
v_gene: TRBV12-5
abundance: -
j_gene: TRBJ1-5
CDR3aa: CASGRDSNQPQHF

len: 13
v_gene: TRBV19
abundance: once
j_gene: TRBJ1-5
CDR3aa: CASDPGENQPQHF

len: 15
v_gene: TRBV10-3
abundance: -
j_gene: TRBJ2-7
CDR3aa: CAIKSGGTGGREQYF

len: 14
v_gene: TRBV28
abundance: -
j_gene: TRBJ1-5
CDR3aa: CASRYGQTGQPQHF

len: 15
v_gene: TRBV5-1
abundance: once
j_gene: TRBJ2-3
CDR3aa: CASSLAGASTDTQYF

len: 14
v_gene: TRBV29-1
abundance: once
j_gene: TRBJ1-5
CDR3aa: CSAGQGGSNQPQHF

len: 14
v_gene: TRBV7-9
abundance: -
j_gene: TRBJ1-1
CDR3aa: CASSQPQGSTEAFF

len: 11
v_gene: TRBV6-5
abundance: -
j_gene: TRBJ1-5
CDR3aa: CASGQGQPQHF

len: 13
v_gene: TRBV5-1
abundance: -
j_gene: TRBJ1-1
CDR3aa: CASSLDYQLEAFF

len: 16
v_gene: TRBV6-5
abundance: -
j_gene: TRBJ2-3
CDR3aa: CASSSTGTGGADTQYF